The present TCR beta chain was sequenced within a study of shared clonotypes between healthy human individuals. General study points: There were few donors, and this limited the genetic and exposure-history diversity represented.

CDR1 and CDR2 (germline): MDHEN, SYDVKM. The V and J ends lost 5 bases and 6 bases respectively, with 10 bases between them. This CDR3 has 13 residues. Repertoires were generated with immunoSEQ multiplex PCR, while TCRdb's copy carries only in-frame clones and drops some. The table has 450,000 to 500,000 clones, over 75% seen once. In regard to this clone: Its antigen is not known.

The sequence derives from a woman in her 40s in good health. Some clones in this sample may be carry-over from other donors' samples. The gene calls are TRBV28 and TRBJ2-2; D gene uncertain. The sequencing sample was made of PBMCs. CDR3 nucleotides: TGTGCCAGCAGTCTGTGGATCCCCGGGGAGCTGTTTTTT. Amino acids: CASSLWIPGELFF.